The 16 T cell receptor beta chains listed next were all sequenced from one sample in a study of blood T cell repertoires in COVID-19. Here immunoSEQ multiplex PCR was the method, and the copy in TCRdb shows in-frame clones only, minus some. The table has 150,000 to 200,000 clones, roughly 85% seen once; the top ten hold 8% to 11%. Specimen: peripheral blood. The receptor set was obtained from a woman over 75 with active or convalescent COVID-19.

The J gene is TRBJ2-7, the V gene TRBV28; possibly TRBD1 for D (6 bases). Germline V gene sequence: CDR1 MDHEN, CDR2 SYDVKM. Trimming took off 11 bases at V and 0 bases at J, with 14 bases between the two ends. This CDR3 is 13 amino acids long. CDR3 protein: CAVHRTDSYEQYF. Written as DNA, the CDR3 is TGTGCCGTACATAGGACAGACTCCTACGAGCAGTACTTC.

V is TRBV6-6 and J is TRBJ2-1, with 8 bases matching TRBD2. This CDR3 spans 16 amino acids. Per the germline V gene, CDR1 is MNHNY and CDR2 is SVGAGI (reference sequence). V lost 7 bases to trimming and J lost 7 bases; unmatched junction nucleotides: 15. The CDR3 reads CASIPHTGGPKNEQFF. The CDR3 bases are TGTGCCAGCATTCCCCATACGGGAGGGCCGAAGAATGAGCAGTTCTTC.

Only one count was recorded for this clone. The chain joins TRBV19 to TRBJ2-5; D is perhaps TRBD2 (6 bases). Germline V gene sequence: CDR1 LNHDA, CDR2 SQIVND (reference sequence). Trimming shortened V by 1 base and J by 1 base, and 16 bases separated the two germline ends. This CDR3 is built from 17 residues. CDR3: CASSIGRSGTFQETQYF. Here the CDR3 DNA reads TGTGCCAGTAGTATAGGACGTAGCGGCACCTTCCAAGAGACCCAGTACTTC.

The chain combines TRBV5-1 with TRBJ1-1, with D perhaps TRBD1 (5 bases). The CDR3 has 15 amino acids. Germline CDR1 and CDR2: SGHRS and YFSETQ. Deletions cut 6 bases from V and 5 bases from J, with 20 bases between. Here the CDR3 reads CASTGGRGADTEAFF. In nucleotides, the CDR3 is TGCGCCAGCACCGGAGGGAGGGGCGCAGATACTGAAGCTTTCTTT.

In DNA form, the CDR3 reads TGTGCCACCAGCAGAGATTTTCCGAGGAATCAGCCCCAGCATTTT. Amino acid sequence: CATSRDFPRNQPQHF. This chain links TRBV15 with TRBJ1-5; no firm D call. Germline CDR1 reads LNHNV; CDR2 reads YYDKDF (reference sequence). The V end was cut by 0 bases, the J end by 4 bases, with 10 bases between. The CDR3 length is 15 residues. Full variable domain (outside the CDR3, taken from reference TRBV15 and TRBJ1-5): DAMVIQNPRYQVTQFGKPVTLSCSQTLNHNVMYWYQQKSSQAPKLLFHYYDKDFNNEADTPDNFQSRRPNTSFCFLDIRSPGLGDTAMYLCATSRDFPRNQPQHFGDGTRLSIL.

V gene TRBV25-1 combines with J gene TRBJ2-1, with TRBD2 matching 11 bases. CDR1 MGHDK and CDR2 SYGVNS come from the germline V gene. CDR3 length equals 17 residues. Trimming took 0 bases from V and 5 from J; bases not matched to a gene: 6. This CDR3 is CASSEYLIAGGNNEQFF. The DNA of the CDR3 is TGTGCCAGCAGTGAATATCTGATAGCGGGAGGGAACAATGAGCAGTTCTTC.

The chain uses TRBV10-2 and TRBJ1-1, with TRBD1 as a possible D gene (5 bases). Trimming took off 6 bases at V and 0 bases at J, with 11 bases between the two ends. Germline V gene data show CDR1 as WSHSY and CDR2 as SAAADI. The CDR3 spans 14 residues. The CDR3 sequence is CASSAGRLNTEAFF. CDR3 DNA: TGCGCCAGCAGCGCGGGACGCTTGAACACTGAAGCTTTCTTT.

The CDR3 DNA is TGCAGCGTTGTGGCAGATAGCAATCAGCCCCAGCATTTT. Amino acids: CSVVADSNQPQHF. The rearrangement uses TRBV29-1 and TRBJ1-5; no reliable D call. The CDR3 extends over 13 amino acids. Germline V gene sequence: CDR1 SQVTM, CDR2 ANQGSEA. V was shortened by 4 bases and J by 0 bases, with 7 bases between the two germline ends.

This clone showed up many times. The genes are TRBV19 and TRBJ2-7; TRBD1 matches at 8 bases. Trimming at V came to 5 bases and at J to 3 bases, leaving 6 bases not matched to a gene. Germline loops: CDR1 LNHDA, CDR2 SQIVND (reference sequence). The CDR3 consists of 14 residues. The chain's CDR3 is CASSPRGTGYEQYF. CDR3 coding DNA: TGTGCCAGTAGTCCCCGGGGGACAGGCTACGAGCAGTACTTC. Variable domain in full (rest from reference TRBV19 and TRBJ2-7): DGGITQSPKYLFRKEGQNVTLSCEQNLNHDAMYWYRQDPGQGLRLIYYSQIVNDFQKGDIAEGYSVSREKKESFPLTVTSAQKNPTAFYLCASSPRGTGYEQYFGPGTRLTVT.

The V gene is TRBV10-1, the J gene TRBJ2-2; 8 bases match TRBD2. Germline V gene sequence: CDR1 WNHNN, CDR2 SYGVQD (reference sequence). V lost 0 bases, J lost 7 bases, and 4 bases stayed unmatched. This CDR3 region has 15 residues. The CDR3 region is CASSESTGGVGELFF. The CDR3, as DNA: TGCGCCAGCAGTGAGTCGACGGGAGGGGTCGGGGAGCTGTTTTTT.

CDR3 loop: CAWSVLAWNEQFF. CDR3 nucleotides: TGTGCCTGGAGTGTACTAGCGTGGAATGAGCAGTTCTTC. V is TRBV30 and J is TRBJ2-1; 7 bases are shared with TRBD2. With V trimmed by 0 bases and J by 7 bases, 3 bases remained unmatched. This CDR3 spans 13 amino acids. Germline lookup yields CDR1 GTSNPN and CDR2 SVGIG (reference sequence).

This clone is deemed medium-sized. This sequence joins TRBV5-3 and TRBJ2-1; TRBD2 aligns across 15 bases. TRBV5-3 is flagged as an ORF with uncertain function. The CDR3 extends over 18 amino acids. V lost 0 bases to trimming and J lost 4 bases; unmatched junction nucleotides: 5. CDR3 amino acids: CARSLAGTSGRLYNEQFF. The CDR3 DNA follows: TGTGCCAGAAGCTTGGCCGGGACTAGCGGGAGGTTGTACAATGAGCAGTTCTTC.

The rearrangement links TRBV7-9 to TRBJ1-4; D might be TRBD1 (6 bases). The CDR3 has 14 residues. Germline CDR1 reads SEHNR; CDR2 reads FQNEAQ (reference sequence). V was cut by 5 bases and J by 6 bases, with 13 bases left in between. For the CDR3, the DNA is TGTGCCAGCAGCCTCGACAGGATAGATGAAAAACTGTTTTTT. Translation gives CASSLDRIDEKLFF.

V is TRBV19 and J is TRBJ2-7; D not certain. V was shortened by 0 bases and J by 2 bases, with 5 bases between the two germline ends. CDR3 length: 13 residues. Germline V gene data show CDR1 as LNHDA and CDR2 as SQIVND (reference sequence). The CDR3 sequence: CASSIDTTYEQYF. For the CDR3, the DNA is TGTGCCAGTAGTATAGACACAACCTACGAGCAGTACTTC.

The CDR3 here is CASSTRLAGANEQFF. CDR3 DNA sequence: TGTGCCAGTAGTACGAGACTAGCGGGTGCGAATGAGCAGTTCTTC. The chain carries TRBV19 and TRBJ2-1; 10 positions match TRBD2. This CDR3 region has 15 residues. The trim removed 4 bases at V and 7 bases at J, leaving 7 bases unmatched. CDR1 and CDR2 from the germline V gene are LNHDA and SQIVND (reference sequence).

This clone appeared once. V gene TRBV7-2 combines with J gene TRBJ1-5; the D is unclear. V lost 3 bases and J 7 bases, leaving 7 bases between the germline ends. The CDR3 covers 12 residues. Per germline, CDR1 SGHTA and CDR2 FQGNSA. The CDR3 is CASSFAGQPQHF. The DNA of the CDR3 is TGTGCCAGCAGCTTTGCGGGACAGCCCCAGCATTTT.